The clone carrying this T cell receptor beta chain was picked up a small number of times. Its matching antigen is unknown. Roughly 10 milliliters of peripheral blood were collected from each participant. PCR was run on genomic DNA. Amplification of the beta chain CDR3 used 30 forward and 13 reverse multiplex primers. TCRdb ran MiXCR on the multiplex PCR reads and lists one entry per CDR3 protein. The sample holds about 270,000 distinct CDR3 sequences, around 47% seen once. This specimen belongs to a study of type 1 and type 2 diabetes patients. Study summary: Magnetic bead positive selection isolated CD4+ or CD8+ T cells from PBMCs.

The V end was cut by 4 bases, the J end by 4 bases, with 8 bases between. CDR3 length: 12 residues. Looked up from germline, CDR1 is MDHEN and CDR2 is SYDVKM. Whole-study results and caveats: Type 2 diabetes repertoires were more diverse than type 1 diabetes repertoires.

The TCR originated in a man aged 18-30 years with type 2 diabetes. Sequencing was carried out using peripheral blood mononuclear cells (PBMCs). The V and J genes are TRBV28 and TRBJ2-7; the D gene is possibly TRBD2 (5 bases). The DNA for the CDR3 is TGTGCCAGCAGTTACCGCGGGTACGAGCAGTACTTC. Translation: CASSYRGYEQYF.